This T cell receptor (beta chain) was recorded in a study of CD8 T cells in Susac syndrome. Whole-study findings and limits: The study acknowledged a relatively small number of individuals in its TCR sequencing and HLA analysis.

CD8+ and CD4+ T cells from blood underwent TCR beta sequencing, which was carried out in a high-throughput format. TEMRA cells were enriched by FACS, while CD8+ and CD4+ T cells were obtained through a negative isolation that was performed magnetically. Regarding this clonotype: The antigen is unknown. The junction departs from germline at one end; a sequencing error may be responsible.

Germline V gene data show CDR1 as MDHEN and CDR2 as SYDVKM. This CDR3 spans 14 amino acids. Random-hexamer reverse transcription was applied to roughly 0.5 to 1 ug RNA. The CDR3 of TCR beta was amplified by immunoSEQ multiplex PCR across 54 Vbeta and 13 Jbeta. Each CDR3 protein is one row after TCRdb ran MiXCR on the immunoSEQ multiplex PCR reads. The table has 150,000 to 200,000 distinct CDR3 sequences, around 95% seen once. This receptor was identified in a human donor with multiple sclerosis. Sequenced: CD4+ T cells from PBMCs. V and J are TRBV28 and TRBJ2-1; tentative D call: TRBD1 (5 bases). The CDR3 here is CASSLWDNLNEQFF. DNA of the CDR3: TGTGCCAGCAGTTTATGGGACAATCTCAATGAGCAGTTTTTC.